Listed below are T cell receptor beta chains from one sample, sequenced in a study of T cell responses to AZD1222 COVID-19 vaccine. Assay used: immunoSEQ multiplex PCR; TCRdb lists only in-frame clones, some missing. This sample carries 150,000 or so clones, 88% of them seen once, and the ten largest clones take approximately 3.6%. The sample here was peripheral blood, taken on day 0 of MenACWY control vaccination. The source of these receptors is an adult in good health. CDR3s include the opening cysteine and the closing phenylalanine or tryptophan. The D gene is left open where the match is weak. Clone size is given for some rows only: seen once, a few or many times, or a class if the clone is expanded.

clone size: NA; J gene: TRBJ2-1; D gene: TRBD1; V gene: TRBV28; CDR3 DNA: TGTGCCAGCAGTCGTGGCCCCGGACAGGGATTCAATGAGCAGTTCTTC; CDR3 protein: CASSRGPGQGFNEQFF
clone size: NA; J gene: TRBJ1-4; D gene: TRBD1; V gene: TRBV7-6; CDR3 DNA: TGTGCCAGCAGCTACGAGGGGGCGACTAATGAAAAACTGTTTTTT; CDR3 protein: CASSYEGATNEKLFF
clone size: NA; J gene: TRBJ2-1; D gene: NA; V gene: TRBV2; CDR3 DNA: TGTGCCAGCAGTGTACAGGTAGAGCAGTTCTTC; CDR3 protein: CASSVQVEQFF
clone size: NA; J gene: TRBJ2-3; D gene: NA; V gene: TRBV2; CDR3 DNA: TGTGCCAGCAGGCAGCCAAAGGCGGGAGATACGCAGTATTTT; CDR3 protein: CASRQPKAGDTQYF
clone size: NA; J gene: TRBJ1-2; D gene: TRBD1; V gene: TRBV9; CDR3 DNA: TGTGCCAGCAGCGAGACAGGGGACTATGGCTACACCTTC; CDR3 protein: CASSETGDYGYTF
clone size: NA; J gene: TRBJ1-5; D gene: NA; V gene: TRBV28; CDR3 DNA: TGTGCCACCCAGAGGGGGAATCAGCCCCAGCATTTT; CDR3 protein: CATQRGNQPQHF
clone size: once; J gene: TRBJ2-2; D gene: TRBD1; V gene: TRBV28; CDR3 DNA: TGTGCCAGCATCCGGGACAGGGGTGGCGGGGAGCTGTTTTTT; CDR3 protein: CASIRDRGGGELFF
clone size: NA; J gene: TRBJ1-4; D gene: TRBD1; V gene: TRBV6-5; CDR3 DNA: TGTGCCAGCAGGCCCCCAGGGACAGGGTCTGAAAAACTGTTTTTT; CDR3 protein: CASRPPGTGSEKLFF
clone size: few; J gene: TRBJ1-1; D gene: NA; V gene: TRBV9; CDR3 DNA: TGTGCCAGCAGCGCCCAGTTGAACACTGAAGCTTTCTTT; CDR3 protein: CASSAQLNTEAFF
clone size: NA; J gene: TRBJ1-1; D gene: NA; V gene: TRBV5-1; CDR3 DNA: TGCGCCAGCAAATATTCCGTACAGGGTAACACTGAAGCTTTCTTT; CDR3 protein: CASKYSVQGNTEAFF
clone size: once; J gene: TRBJ1-6; D gene: NA; V gene: TRBV9; CDR3 DNA: TGTGCCAGCAGCGTAGGGGGAATTAATTCACCCCTCCACTTT; CDR3 protein: CASSVGGINSPLHF
clone size: few; J gene: TRBJ2-5; D gene: NA; V gene: TRBV12-3/TRBV12-4; CDR3 DNA: TGTGCCAGCAGTTTAGCCAGGCCAGAGACCCAGTACTTC; CDR3 protein: CASSLARPETQYF
clone size: NA; J gene: TRBJ1-4; D gene: NA; V gene: TRBV4-3; CDR3 DNA: TGCGCCAGCAGCCAAGATAGCGGGGGCCATGAAAAACTGTTTTTT; CDR3 protein: CASSQDSGGHEKLFF
clone size: few; J gene: TRBJ1-1; D gene: NA; V gene: TRBV9; CDR3 DNA: TGTGCCAGCAGCGTAGATCTGGGTAACACTGAAGCTTTCTTT; CDR3 protein: CASSVDLGNTEAFF
clone size: few; J gene: TRBJ2-5; D gene: NA; V gene: TRBV30; CDR3 DNA: TGTGCCTGGAGTAGGACAGCCCGAGAGACCCAGTACTTC; CDR3 protein: CAWSRTARETQYF
clone size: NA; J gene: TRBJ2-2; D gene: NA; V gene: TRBV7-3; CDR3 DNA: TGTGCCAGCAGCGGACGTGGGGGCGCAGTCGGGGAGCTGTTTTTT; CDR3 protein: CASSGRGGAVGELFF
clone size: NA; J gene: TRBJ2-1; D gene: NA; V gene: TRBV7-8; CDR3 DNA: TGTGCCAGCAGCTTAGATTTTCGGAACAATGAGCAGTTCTTC; CDR3 protein: CASSLDFRNNEQFF